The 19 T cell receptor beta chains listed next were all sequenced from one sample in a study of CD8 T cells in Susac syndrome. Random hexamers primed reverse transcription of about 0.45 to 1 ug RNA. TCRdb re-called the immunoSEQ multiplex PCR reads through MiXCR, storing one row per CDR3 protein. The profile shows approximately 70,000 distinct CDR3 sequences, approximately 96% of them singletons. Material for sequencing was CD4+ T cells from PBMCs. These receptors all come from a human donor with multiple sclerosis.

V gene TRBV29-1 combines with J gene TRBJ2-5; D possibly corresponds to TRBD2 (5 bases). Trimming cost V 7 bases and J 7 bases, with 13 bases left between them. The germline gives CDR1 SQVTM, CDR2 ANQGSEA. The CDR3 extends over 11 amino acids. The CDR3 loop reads CSGALGGTQYF. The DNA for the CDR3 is TGCAGCGGGGCCCTAGGAGGGACCCAGTACTTC.

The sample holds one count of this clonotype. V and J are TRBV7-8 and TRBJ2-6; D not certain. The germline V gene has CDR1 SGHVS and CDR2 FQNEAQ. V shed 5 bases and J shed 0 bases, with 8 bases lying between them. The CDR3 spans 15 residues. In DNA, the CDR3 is TGTGCCAGCAGCGCTGGCTTCTCTGGGGCCAACGTCCTGACTTTC. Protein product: CASSAGFSGANVLTF. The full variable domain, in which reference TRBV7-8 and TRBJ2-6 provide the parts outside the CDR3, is GAGVSQSPRYKVAKRGQDVALRCDPISGHVSLFWYQQALGQGPEFLTYFQNEAQLDKSGLPSDRFFAERPEGSVSTLKIQRTQQEDSAVYLCASSAGFSGANVLTFGAGSRLTVL.

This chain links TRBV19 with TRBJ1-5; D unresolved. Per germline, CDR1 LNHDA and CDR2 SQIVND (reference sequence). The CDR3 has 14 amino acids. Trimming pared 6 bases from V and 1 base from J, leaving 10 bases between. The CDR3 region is CASSPSGSNQPQHF. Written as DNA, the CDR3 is TGTGCCAGTAGCCCCTCGGGAAGCAATCAGCCCCAGCATTTT.

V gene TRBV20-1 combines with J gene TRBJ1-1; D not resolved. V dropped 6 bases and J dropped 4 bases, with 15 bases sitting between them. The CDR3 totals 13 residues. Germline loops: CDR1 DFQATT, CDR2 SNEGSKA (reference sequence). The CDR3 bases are TGCAGTGCCCAGGCGGCGGTGGGCACTGAAGCTTTCTTT. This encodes CSAQAAVGTEAFF.

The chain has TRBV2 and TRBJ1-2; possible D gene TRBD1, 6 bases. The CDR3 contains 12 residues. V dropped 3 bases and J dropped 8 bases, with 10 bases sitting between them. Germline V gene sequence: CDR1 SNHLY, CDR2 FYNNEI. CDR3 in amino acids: CASSDAGEGYTF. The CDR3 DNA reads TGTGCCAGCAGTGATGCAGGGGAGGGCTACACCTTC.

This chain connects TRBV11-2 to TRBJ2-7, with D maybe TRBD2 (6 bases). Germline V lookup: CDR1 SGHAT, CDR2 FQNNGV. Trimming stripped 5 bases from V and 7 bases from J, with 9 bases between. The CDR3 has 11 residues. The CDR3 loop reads CASSAGYEQYF. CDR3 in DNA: TGTGCCAGCAGCGCGGGGTATGAGCAGTACTTC.

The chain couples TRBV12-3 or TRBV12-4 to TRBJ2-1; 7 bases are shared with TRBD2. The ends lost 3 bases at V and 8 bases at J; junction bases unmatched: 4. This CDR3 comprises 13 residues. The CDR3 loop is CASSFSGRDEQFF. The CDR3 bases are TGTGCCAGCAGTTTTTCTGGGAGGGATGAGCAGTTCTTC.

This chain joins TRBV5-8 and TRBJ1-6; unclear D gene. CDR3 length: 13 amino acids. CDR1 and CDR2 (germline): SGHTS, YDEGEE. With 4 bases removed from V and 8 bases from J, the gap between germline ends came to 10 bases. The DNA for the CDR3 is TGTGCCAGCAGCCTAGACGCTGATTCACCCCTCCACTTT. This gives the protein CASSLDADSPLHF.

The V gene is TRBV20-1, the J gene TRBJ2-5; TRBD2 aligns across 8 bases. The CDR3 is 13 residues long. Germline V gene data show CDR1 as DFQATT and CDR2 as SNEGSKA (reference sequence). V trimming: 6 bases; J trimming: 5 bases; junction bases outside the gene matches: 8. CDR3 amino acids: CSAPRGAGETQYF. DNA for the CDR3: TGCAGTGCCCCGCGGGGGGCAGGGGAGACCCAGTACTTC.

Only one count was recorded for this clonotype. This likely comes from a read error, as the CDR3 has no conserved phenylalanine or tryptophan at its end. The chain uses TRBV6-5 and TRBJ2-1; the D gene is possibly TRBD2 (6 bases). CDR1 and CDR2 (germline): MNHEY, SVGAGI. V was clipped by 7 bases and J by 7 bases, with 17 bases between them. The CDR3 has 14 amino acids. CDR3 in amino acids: CASTPSGRRNEQFL. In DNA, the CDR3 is TGTGCCAGCACCCCCAGCGGGCGCCGGAATGAGCAGTTCCTC.

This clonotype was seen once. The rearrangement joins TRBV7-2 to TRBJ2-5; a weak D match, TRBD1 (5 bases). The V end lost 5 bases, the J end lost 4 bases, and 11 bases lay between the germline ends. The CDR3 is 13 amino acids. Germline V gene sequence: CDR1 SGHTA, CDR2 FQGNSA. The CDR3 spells CASSPGLGETQYF. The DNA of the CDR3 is TGTGCCAGCAGCCCAGGGTTGGGAGAGACCCAGTACTTC. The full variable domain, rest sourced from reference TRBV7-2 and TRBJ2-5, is GAGVSQSPSNKVTEKGKDVELRCDPISGHTALYWYRQSLGQGLEFLIYFQGNSAPDKSGLPSDRFSAERTGGSVSTLTIQRTQQEDSAVYLCASSPGLGETQYFGPGTRLLVL.

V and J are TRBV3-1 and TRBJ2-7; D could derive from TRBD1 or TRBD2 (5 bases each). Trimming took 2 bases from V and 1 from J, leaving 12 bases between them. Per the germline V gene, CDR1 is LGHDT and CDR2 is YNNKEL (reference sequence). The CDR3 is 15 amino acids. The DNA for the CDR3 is TGTGCCAGCAGCCAACCAATTGGGGGATCCTACGAGCAGTACTTC. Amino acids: CASSQPIGGSYEQYF.

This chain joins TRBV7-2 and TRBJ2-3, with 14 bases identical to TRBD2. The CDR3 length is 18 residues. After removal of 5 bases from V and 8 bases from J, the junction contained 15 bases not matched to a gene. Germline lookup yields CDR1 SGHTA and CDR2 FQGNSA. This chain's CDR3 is CASSPLLGTSGGIGTQYF. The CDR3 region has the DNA TGTGCCAGCAGCCCACTCCTTGGGACTAGCGGGGGTATTGGTACGCAGTATTTT.

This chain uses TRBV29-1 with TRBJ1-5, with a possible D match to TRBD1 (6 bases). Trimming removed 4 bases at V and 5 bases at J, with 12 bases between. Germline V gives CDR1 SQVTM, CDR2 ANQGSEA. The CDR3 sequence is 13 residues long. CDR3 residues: CSVGSGADQPQHF. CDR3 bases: TGCAGCGTTGGCTCAGGGGCCGATCAGCCCCAGCATTTT.

Written as DNA, the CDR3 is TGTGCCAGCAGCTTAGGGGCGTTGGCACCGCCCTACGAGCAGTACTTC. The encoded protein is CASSLGALAPPYEQYF. The chain joins TRBV7-2 to TRBJ2-7; D gene ambiguous. Trimming shortened V by 1 base and J by 2 bases, and 15 bases separated the two germline ends. This CDR3 has 16 amino acids. The germline V gene has CDR1 SGHTA and CDR2 FQGNSA.

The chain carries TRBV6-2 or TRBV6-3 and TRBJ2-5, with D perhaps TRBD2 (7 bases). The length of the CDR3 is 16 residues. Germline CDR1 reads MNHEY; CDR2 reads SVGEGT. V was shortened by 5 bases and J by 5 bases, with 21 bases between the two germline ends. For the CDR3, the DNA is TGTGCCAGCAGTGCACCGTCCCGGGGGGCCCGGGAGACCCAGTACTTC. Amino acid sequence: CASSAPSRGARETQYF.

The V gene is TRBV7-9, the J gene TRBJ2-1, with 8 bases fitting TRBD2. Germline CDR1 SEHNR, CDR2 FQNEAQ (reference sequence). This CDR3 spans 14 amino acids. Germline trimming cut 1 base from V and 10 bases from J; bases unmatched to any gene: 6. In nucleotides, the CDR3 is TGTGCCAGCAGCTTAGATCCAGCGGGGGACGAGCAGTTCTTC. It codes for CASSLDPAGDEQFF.

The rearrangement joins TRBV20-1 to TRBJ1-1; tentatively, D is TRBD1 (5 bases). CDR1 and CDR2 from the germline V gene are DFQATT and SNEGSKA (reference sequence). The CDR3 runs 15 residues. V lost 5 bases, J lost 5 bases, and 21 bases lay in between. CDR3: CSALSTDGGRTEAFF. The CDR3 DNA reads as TGCAGTGCTCTTTCGACGGACGGGGGTAGGACTGAAGCTTTCTTT.

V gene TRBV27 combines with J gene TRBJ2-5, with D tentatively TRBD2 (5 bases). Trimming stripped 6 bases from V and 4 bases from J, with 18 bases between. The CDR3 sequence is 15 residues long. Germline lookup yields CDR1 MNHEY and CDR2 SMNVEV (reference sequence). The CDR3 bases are TGTGCCAGCAGATTGGACGCGGGCGAAGGAGAGACCCAGTACTTC. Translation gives CASRLDAGEGETQYF.